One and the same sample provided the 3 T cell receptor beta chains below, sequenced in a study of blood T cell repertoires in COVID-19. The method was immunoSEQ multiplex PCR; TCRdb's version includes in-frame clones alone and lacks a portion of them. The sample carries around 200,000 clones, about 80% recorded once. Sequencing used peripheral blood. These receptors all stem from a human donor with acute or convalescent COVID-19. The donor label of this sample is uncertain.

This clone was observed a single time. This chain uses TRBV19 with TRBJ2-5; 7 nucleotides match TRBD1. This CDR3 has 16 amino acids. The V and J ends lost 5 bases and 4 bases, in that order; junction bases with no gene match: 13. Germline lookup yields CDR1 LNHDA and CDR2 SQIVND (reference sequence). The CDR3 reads CASSAQLTGQGETQYF. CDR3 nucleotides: TGTGCCAGTAGTGCCCAATTGACAGGGCAGGGAGAGACCCAGTACTTC.

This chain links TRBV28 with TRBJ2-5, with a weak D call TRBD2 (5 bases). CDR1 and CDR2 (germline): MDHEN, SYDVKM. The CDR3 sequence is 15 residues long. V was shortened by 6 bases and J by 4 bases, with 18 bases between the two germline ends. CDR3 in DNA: TGTGCCAGCAGAGGGCGGGCCGGCTACTCAGAGACCCAGTACTTC. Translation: CASRGRAGYSETQYF.

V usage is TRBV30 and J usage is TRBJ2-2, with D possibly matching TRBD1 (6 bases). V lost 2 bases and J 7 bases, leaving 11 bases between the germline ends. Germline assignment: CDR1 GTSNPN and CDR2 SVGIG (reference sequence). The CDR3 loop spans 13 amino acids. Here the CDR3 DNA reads TGTGCCTGGAGTAGACAGGCGGGCGGGGAGCTGTTTTTT. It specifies CAWSRQAGGELFF.